The 7 T cell receptor beta chains in this list originate from one sample, sequenced in a study of early T cells in non-severe SARS-CoV-2 infection. TCRdb fed the 5' RACE reads into MiXCR, producing one record per CDR3 protein. The table lists over 25,000 distinct CDR3 sequences, about 10% of them singletons, with roughly 15% in the top ten. Sequenced: whole blood. These receptors all come from an adult who was a healthcare worker with PCR-confirmed SARS-CoV-2 infection or an uninfected control (not recorded which).

This clonotype was seen repeatedly, ten times or more. V gene TRBV4-3 combines with J gene TRBJ2-1; D is ambiguous. This CDR3 is built from 15 residues. In germline, CDR1 is LGHNA, CDR2 YSLEER. The germline V and J ends were trimmed by 3 bases and 5 bases, with 14 bases remaining between them. CDR3 bases: TGCGCCAGCAGCCACGGCTCGGACGGTGACAATGAGCAGTTCTTC. Translation gives CASSHGSDGDNEQFF.

In its sample, this clonotype was seen many times. This chain links TRBV6-5 with TRBJ1-3; no clear D gene. The CDR3 consists of 16 residues. The germline V gene has CDR1 MNHEY and CDR2 SVGAGI. Trimming removed 2 bases from V and 2 bases from J, with 13 bases in between. Here the CDR3 DNA reads TGTGCCAGCAGTTACCTTAACACTGAGCCTGGAAACACCATATATTTT. It translates to CASSYLNTEPGNTIYF.

This clonotype was picked up a small number of times. This chain uses TRBV7-2 with TRBJ1-6; 7 bases agree with TRBD1. V was pared by 1 base and J by 7 bases, with 7 bases of the junction left unmatched. This CDR3 has 16 residues. Germline values: CDR1 SGHTA, CDR2 FQGNSA. CDR3: CASSLEGGASNSPLHF. In DNA, the CDR3 is TGTGCCAGCAGCTTAGAAGGGGGCGCTTCCAATTCACCCCTCCACTTT.

This clonotype was recorded many times. The chain recombines TRBV7-2 with TRBJ2-5, with D perhaps TRBD2 (5 bases). Trimming left V 6 bases short and J 0 bases short, with 11 bases between. Germline loops: CDR1 SGHTA, CDR2 FQGNSA. The CDR3 spans 14 residues. For the CDR3, the DNA is TGTGCCAGCAGACGGGCGGGCTACCAAGAGACCCAGTACTTC. Translated: CASRRAGYQETQYF.

The chain employs TRBV7-2 and TRBJ1-1; no definite D call. From germline, CDR1 is SGHTA and CDR2 FQGNSA. Trimming cost V 1 base and J 11 bases, with 14 bases left between them. This CDR3 is built from 13 residues. CDR3 nucleotide sequence: TGTGCCAGCAGCTTAGATCGAACCCGAAGGGCTTTCTTT. Its translation is CASSLDRTRRAFF.

This clonotype has at least ten counts. The J gene is TRBJ2-7, the V gene TRBV5-4, with D unresolved. Trimming stripped 1 base from V and 6 bases from J, with 8 bases between. The CDR3 runs 12 residues. Germline V gene sequence: CDR1 SGHNT, CDR2 YYREEE (reference sequence). The CDR3 region has the DNA TGTGCCAGCAGCTTGACCAGGACCGAGCAGTACTTC. Its translation: CASSLTRTEQYF.

This clonotype was counted ten times or more. The chain is built from TRBV7-9 and TRBJ1-1; D unclear. This CDR3 has 13 amino acids. V lost 1 base to trimming and J lost 2 bases, with 5 bases between them. In germline, CDR1 is SEHNR, CDR2 FQNEAQ (reference sequence). CDR3 nucleotide sequence: TGTGCCAGCAGCTTAGAGGCCAACACTGAAGCTTTCTTT. It specifies CASSLEANTEAFF.